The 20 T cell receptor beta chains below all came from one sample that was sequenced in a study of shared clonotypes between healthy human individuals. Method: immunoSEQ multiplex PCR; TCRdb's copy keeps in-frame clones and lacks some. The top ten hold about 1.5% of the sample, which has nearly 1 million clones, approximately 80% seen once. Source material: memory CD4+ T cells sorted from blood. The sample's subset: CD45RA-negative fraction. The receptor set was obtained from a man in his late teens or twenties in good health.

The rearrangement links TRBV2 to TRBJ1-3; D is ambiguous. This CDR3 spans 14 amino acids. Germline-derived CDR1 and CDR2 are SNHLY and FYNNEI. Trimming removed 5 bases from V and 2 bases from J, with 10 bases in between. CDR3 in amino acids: CASSYSGAGNTIYF. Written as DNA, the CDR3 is TGTGCCAGCAGTTACTCCGGGGCTGGAAACACCATATATTTT.

The CDR3 here is CASSPNRGGHEQFF. The CDR3 bases are TGTGCCAGCTCACCGAACAGGGGAGGGCATGAGCAGTTCTTC. The rearrangement joins TRBV18 to TRBJ2-1; D might be TRBD1 or TRBD2, each matching 7 bases. CDR1 is KGHSH, CDR2 LQKENI, per germline. V lost 3 bases to trimming and J lost 8 bases, with 14 bases between them. CDR3 length: 14 residues.

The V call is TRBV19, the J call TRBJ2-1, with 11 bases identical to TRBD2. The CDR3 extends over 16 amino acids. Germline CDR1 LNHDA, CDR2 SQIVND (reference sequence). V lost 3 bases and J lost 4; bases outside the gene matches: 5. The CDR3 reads CASSISSGGIYNEQFF. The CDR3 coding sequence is TGTGCCAGTAGTATCTCTAGCGGGGGGATTTACAATGAGCAGTTCTTC.

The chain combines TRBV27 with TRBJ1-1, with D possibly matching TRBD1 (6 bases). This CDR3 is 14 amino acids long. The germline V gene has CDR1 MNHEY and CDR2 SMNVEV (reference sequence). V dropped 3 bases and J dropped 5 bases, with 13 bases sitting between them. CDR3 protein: CASSLGGRGTEAFF. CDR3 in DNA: TGTGCCAGCAGTTTGGGGGGGCGGGGAACTGAAGCTTTCTTT.

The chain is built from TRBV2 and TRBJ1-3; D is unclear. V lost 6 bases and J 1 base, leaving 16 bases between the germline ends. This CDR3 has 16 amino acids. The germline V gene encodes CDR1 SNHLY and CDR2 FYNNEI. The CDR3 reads CASSLKARTSGNTIYF. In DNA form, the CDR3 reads TGTGCCAGCAGCTTAAAAGCACGGACTTCTGGAAACACCATATATTTT.

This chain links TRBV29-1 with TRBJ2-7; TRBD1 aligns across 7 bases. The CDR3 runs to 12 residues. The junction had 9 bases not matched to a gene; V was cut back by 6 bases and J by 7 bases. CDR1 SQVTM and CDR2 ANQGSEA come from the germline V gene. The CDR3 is CSVSTGMGEQYF. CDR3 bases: TGCAGCGTCTCGACAGGGATGGGGGAGCAGTACTTC.

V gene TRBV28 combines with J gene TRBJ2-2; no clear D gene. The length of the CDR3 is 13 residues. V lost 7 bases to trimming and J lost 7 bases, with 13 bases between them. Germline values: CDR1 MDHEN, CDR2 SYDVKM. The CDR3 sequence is CASTGRRGGELFF. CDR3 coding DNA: TGTGCCAGCACAGGTCGCCGAGGCGGGGAGCTGTTTTTT.

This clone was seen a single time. As DNA, the CDR3 is TGTGCCTGGAGCCCTGCCGGCAGGGGGCATGGCTACACCTTC. It specifies CAWSPAGRGHGYTF. The chain couples TRBV30 to TRBJ1-2; 8 bases align to TRBD1. J was trimmed by 6 bases and V by 3 bases; bases with no gene match: 9. CDR3 length: 14 residues. Germline-derived CDR1 and CDR2 are GTSNPN and SVGIG (reference sequence).

CDR3 loop: CASSLEVAGISTDTQYF. The CDR3 DNA follows: TGCGCCAGCAGCTTGGAGGTAGCGGGGATTAGCACAGATACGCAGTATTTT. This sequence joins TRBV5-1 and TRBJ2-3, with 8 nucleotides matching TRBD2. V shed 0 bases, J shed 0 bases, and the junction held 6 bases outside the gene matches. The CDR3 runs to 17 residues. The germline CDR1 and CDR2 sequences are SGHRS and YFSETQ.

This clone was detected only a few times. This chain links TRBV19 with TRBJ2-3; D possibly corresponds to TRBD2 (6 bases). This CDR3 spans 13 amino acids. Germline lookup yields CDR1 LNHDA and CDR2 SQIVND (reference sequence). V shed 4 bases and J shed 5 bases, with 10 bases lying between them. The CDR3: CASSNSGGDTQYF. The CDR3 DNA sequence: TGTGCCAGTAGTAATAGCGGCGGAGATACGCAGTATTTT.

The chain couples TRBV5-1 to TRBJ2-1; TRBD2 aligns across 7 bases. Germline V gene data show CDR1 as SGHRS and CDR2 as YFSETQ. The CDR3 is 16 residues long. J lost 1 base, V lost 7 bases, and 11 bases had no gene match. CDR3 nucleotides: TGCGCCAGCCAACGCCGGGCGGGAGCGTCCTACAATGAGCAGTTCTTC. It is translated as CASQRRAGASYNEQFF.

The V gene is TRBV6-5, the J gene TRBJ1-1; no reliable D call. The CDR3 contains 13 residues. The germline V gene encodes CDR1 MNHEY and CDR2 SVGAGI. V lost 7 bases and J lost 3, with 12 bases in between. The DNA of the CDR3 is TGTGCCAGCACTTCGCCCCGGGACACTGAAGCTTTCTTT. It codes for CASTSPRDTEAFF.

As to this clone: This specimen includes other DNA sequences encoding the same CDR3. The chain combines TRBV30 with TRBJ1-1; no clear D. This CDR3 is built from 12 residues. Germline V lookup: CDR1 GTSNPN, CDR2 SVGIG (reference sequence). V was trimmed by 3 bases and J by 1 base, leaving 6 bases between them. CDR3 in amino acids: CAWSAANTEAFF. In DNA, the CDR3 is TGTGCCTGGAGCGCCGCGAACACTGAAGCTTTCTTT.

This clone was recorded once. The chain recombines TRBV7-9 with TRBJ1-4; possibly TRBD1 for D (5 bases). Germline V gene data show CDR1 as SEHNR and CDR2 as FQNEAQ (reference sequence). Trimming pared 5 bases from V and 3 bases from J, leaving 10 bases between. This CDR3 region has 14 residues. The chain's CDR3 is CASSQGLSNEKLFF. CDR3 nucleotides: TGTGCCAGCAGCCAGGGACTGTCTAATGAAAAACTGTTTTTT.

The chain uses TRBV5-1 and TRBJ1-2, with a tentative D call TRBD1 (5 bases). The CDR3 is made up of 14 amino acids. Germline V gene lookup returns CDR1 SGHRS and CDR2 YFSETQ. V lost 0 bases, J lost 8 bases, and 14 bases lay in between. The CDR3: CASSLEQALEGYTF. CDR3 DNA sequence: TGCGCCAGCAGCTTGGAACAGGCCCTGGAGGGCTACACCTTC.

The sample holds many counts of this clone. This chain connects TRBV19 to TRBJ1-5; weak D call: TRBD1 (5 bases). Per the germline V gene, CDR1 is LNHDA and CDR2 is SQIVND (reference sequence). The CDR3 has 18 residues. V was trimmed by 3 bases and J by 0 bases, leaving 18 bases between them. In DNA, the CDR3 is TGTGCCAGTAGTATGGAGGGGCCCCAGCGGTATAGCAATCAGCCCCAGCATTTT. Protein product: CASSMEGPQRYSNQPQHF.

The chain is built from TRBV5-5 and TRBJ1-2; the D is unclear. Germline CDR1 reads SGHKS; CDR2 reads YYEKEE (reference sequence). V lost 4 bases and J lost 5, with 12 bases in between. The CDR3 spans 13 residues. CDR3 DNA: TGTGCCAGCAGCCCTGGCGGGAGATATGGCTACACCTTC. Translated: CASSPGGRYGYTF. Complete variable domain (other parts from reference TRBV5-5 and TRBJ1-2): DAGVTQSPTHLIKTRGQQVTLRCSPISGHKSVSWYQQVLGQGPQFIFQYYEKEERGRGNFPDRFSARQFPNYSSELNVNALLLGDSALYLCASSPGGRYGYTFGSGTRLTVV.

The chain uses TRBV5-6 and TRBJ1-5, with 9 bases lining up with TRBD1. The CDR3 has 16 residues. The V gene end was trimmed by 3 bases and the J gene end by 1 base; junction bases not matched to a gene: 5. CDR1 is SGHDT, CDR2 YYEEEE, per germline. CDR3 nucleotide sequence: TGTGCCAGCAGCTCAGGGACAGGGAGGAGCAATCAGCCCCAGCATTTT. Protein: CASSSGTGRSNQPQHF. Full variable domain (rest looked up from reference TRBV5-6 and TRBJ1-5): DAGVTQSPTHLIKTRGQQVTLRCSPKSGHDTVSWYQQALGQGPQFIFQYYEEEERQRGNFPDRFSGHQFPNYSSELNVNALLLGDSALYLCASSSGTGRSNQPQHFGDGTRLSIL.

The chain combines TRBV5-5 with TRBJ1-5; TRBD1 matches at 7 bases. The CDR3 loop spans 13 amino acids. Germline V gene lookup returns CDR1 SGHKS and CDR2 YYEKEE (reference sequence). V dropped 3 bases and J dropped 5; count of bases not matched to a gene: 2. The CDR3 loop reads CASSWDSYQPQHF. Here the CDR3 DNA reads TGTGCCAGCAGCTGGGACAGCTATCAGCCCCAGCATTTT.

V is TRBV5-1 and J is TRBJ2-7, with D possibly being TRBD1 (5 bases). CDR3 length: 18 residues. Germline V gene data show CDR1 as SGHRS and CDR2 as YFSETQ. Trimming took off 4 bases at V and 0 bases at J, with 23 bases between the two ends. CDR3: CASSPGKDRFRSSYEQYF. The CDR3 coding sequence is TGCGCCAGCAGCCCCGGAAAAGACAGATTCCGGAGCTCCTACGAGCAGTACTTC.